Each of the 14 T cell receptor beta chains below was sequenced from the same sample in a study of identical twins. MiXCR, applied by TCRdb to the 5' RACE reads, yields one record per CDR3 protein. The data hold 1.5 million to 2 million distinct CDR3 sequences, with under 35% observed a single time. The sequenced sample consisted of cord blood. All receptors derive from a newborn girl in good health.

The chain recombines TRBV4-1 with TRBJ1-2, with D perhaps TRBD1 (6 bases). This CDR3 comprises 15 residues. CDR1 and CDR2 from the germline V gene are MGHRA and YSYEKL. V was cut by 0 bases and J by 4 bases, with 12 bases left in between. CDR3 bases: TGCGCCAGCAGCCAAGATTTCACAGGGTTCTATGGCTACACCTTC. It codes for CASSQDFTGFYGYTF.

This clonotype has only a few counts. The chain joins TRBV6-5 to TRBJ1-2, with D possibly matching TRBD1 (6 bases). This CDR3 spans 15 amino acids. V lost 5 bases and J lost 2, with 15 bases in between. The V gene's germline CDR1 is MNHEY and CDR2 SVGAGI. DNA for the CDR3: TGTGCCAGCAGTGCCATCGTGACAGGAAACTATGGCTACACCTTC. The encoded protein is CASSAIVTGNYGYTF.

J is TRBJ2-1 and V is TRBV5-1, with 8 nucleotides matching TRBD2. This CDR3 is built from 15 residues. The germline V gene has CDR1 SGHRS and CDR2 YFSETQ. Trimming took 6 bases from V and 5 from J; bases not matched to a gene: 10. This chain's CDR3 is CASTSGSYSDNEQFF. In nucleotides, the CDR3 is TGCGCCAGCACAAGCGGGAGTTACTCTGACAATGAGCAGTTCTTC.

This clonotype has just a few counts. The genes are TRBV5-1 and TRBJ2-7, with 11 bases identical to TRBD2. The V gene's germline CDR1 is SGHRS and CDR2 YFSETQ. V lost 4 bases and J lost 4; bases outside the gene matches: 10. CDR3 length: 16 residues. The CDR3 reads CASSPQIAGGQYEQYF. In DNA form, the CDR3 reads TGCGCCAGCAGCCCCCAAATAGCGGGAGGGCAATACGAGCAGTACTTC.

The chain joins TRBV5-1 to TRBJ1-2; 9 bases are a match to TRBD1. Looked up from germline, CDR1 is SGHRS and CDR2 is YFSETQ. The CDR3 is 15 amino acids. V trimming: 4 bases; J trimming: 8 bases; junction bases outside the gene matches: 12. The CDR3 region has the DNA TGCGCCAGCAGCCATCTGAACACAGGGGGCGAAGGCTACACCTTC. Protein sequence: CASSHLNTGGEGYTF.

V is TRBV9 and J is TRBJ1-1; D is ambiguous. V lost 1 base and J lost 5, with 24 bases in between. This CDR3 is 18 amino acids long. CDR1 is SGDLS and CDR2 is YYNGEE in the germline V gene. The CDR3 is CASSVSPYVEWGGTEAFF. Here the CDR3 DNA reads TGTGCCAGCAGCGTATCCCCGTATGTAGAATGGGGAGGGACTGAAGCTTTCTTT.

The sample holds a few counts of this clonotype. The rearrangement joins TRBV3-1 to TRBJ2-5, with D possibly TRBD1 on 6 matching bases. CDR1 LGHDT and CDR2 YNNKEL come from the germline V gene (reference sequence). V was clipped by 4 bases and J by 5 bases, with 17 bases between them. CDR3 length: 15 amino acids. The CDR3 nucleotides read TGTGCCAGCAGCCCCAGGGGTCGGGGTTTTGAGACCCAGTACTTC. Protein product: CASSPRGRGFETQYF.

The gene calls are TRBV2 and TRBJ2-7, with TRBD2 identical over 9 bases. The CDR3 contains 15 residues. V shed 6 bases, J shed 0 bases, and the junction held 6 bases outside the gene matches. The germline CDR1 and CDR2 sequences are SNHLY and FYNNEI. For the CDR3, the DNA is TGTGCCAGCAGAGGTAGCGGGGGAAGCTCCTACGAGCAGTACTTC. This sequence encodes CASRGSGGSSYEQYF.

The rearrangement links TRBV6-5 to TRBJ2-3, with TRBD2 matching over 7 bases. The CDR3 is 14 residues long. Trimming removed 8 bases from V and 3 bases from J; junction bases left unmatched: 8. Germline V lookup: CDR1 MNHEY, CDR2 SVGAGI. In nucleotides, the CDR3 is TGTGCCAGCCGGGGCGGGAGTAGAACAGATACGCAGTATTTT. Translated, it gives CASRGGSRTDTQYF.

A single count supports this clonotype. V gene TRBV7-2 combines with J gene TRBJ1-2, with 12 nucleotides matching TRBD1. Germline V CDR1 and CDR2: SGHTA, FQGNSA. Trimming cost V 2 bases and J 5 bases; bases outside gene matches: 9. This CDR3 contains 17 residues. The chain's CDR3 is CASSLSRGTGGGYGYTF. As DNA, the CDR3 is TGTGCCAGCAGCTTAAGTAGGGGGACAGGGGGCGGATATGGCTACACCTTC.

At least ten counts were recorded for this clonotype. The chain links TRBV29-1 to TRBJ2-1; 7 bases agree with TRBD2. V was pared by 4 bases and J by 2 bases, with 11 bases of the junction left unmatched. This CDR3 has 16 residues. The germline CDR1 and CDR2 sequences are SQVTM and ANQGSEA. CDR3 residues: CSVARWGGSPYNEQFF. Written as DNA, the CDR3 is TGCAGCGTTGCTCGTTGGGGCGGGAGCCCCTACAATGAGCAGTTCTTC.

There are a few counts of this clonotype. The CDR3 region is CSARAGGRNQPQHF. The DNA of the CDR3 is TGCAGTGCTAGGGCTGGGGGCCGCAATCAGCCCCAGCATTTT. The V call is TRBV20-1, the J call TRBJ1-5, with TRBD1 as a possible D gene (6 bases). CDR3 size: 14 residues. Germline V gene lookup returns CDR1 DFQATT and CDR2 SNEGSKA (reference sequence). The ends were cut back, 3 bases at V and 2 bases at J, with 11 bases in the middle.

This clonotype turned up a few times. This chain links TRBV7-9 with TRBJ1-2; possibly TRBD1 for D (6 bases). The CDR3 spans 12 residues. Germline V lookup: CDR1 SEHNR, CDR2 FQNEAQ (reference sequence). The germline V and J ends were trimmed by 6 bases and 9 bases, with 14 bases remaining between them. The CDR3 region has the DNA TGTGCCAGCAGATACCACAGGGAAAGCTACACCTTC. Translation: CASRYHRESYTF.

This sequence joins TRBV12-3 or TRBV12-4 and TRBJ2-1; D might be TRBD2 (6 bases). V was clipped by 5 bases and J by 7 bases, with 18 bases between them. This CDR3 spans 15 amino acids. The CDR3 loop reads CASSPTTGGWNEQFF. DNA of the CDR3: TGTGCCAGCAGTCCGACTACCGGGGGTTGGAATGAGCAGTTCTTC.